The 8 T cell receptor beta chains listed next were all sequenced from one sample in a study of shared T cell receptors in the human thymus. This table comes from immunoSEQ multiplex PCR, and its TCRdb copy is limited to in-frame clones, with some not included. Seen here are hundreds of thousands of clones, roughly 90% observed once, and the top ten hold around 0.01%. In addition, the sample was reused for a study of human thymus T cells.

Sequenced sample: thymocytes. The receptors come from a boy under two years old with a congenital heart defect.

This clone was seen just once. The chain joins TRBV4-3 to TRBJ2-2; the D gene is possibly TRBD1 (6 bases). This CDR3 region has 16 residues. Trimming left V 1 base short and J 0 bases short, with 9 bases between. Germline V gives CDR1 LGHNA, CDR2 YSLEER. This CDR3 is CASSQARTANTGELFF. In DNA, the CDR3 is TGCGCCAGCAGCCAAGCCCGGACAGCGAACACCGGGGAGCTGTTTTTT.

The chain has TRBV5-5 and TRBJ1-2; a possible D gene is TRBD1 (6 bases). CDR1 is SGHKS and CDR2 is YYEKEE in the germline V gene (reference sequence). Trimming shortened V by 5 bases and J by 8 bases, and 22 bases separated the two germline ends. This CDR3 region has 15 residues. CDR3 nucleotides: TGTGCCAGCAGACACAACAGGGTCTTCTCACGGGGCTACACCTTC. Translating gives CASRHNRVFSRGYTF.

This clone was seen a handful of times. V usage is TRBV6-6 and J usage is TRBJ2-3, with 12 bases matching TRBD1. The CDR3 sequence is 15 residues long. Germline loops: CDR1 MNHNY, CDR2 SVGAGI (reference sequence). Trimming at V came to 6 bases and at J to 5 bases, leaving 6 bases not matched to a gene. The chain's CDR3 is CASRAGTGGKDTQYF. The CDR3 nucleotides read TGTGCCAGCAGAGCCGGGACAGGGGGCAAAGATACGCAGTATTTT.

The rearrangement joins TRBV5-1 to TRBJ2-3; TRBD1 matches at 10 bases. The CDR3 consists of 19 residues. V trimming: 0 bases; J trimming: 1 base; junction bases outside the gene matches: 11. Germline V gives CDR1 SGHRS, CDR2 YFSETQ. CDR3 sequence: CASSLGTGGPLVGTDTQYF. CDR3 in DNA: TGCGCCAGCAGCTTGGGGACAGGGGGTCCCTTAGTAGGCACAGATACGCAGTATTTT.

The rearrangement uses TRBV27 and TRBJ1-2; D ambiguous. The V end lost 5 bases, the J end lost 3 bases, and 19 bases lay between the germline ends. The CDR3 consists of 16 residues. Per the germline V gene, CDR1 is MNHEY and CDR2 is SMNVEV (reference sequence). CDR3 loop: CASSPHIAGRDYGYTF. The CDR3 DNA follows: TGTGCCAGCAGTCCCCATATCGCGGGGAGGGACTATGGCTACACCTTC.

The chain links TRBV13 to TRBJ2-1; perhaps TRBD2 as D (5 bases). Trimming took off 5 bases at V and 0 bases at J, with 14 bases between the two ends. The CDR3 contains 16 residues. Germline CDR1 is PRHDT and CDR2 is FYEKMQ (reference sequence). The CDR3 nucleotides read TGTGCCAGCAGCCCCCAAGCGGAGAGCTCCTACAATGAGCAGTTCTTC. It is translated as CASSPQAESSYNEQFF.

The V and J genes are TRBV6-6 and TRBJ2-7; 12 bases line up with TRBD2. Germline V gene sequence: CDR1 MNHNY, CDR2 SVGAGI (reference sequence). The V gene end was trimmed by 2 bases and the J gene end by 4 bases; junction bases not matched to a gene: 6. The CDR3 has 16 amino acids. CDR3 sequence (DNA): TGTGCCAGCAGTTACCTGACTAGCGGGAGTGGATACGAGCAGTACTTC. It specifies CASSYLTSGSGYEQYF.

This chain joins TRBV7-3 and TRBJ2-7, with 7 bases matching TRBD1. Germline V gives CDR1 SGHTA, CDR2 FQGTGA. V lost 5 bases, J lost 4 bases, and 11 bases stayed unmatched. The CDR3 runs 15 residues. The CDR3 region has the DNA TGTGCCAGCAGCCCAACGCCAGGGGGAAGGTACGAGCAGTACTTC. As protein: CASSPTPGGRYEQYF.